This TCR beta chain originates from a study of blood T cell repertoires in COVID-19. About the research overall: Samples came from the United States, Italy and Spain, spanning acute and convalescent COVID-19.

Only in-frame clones appear in the TCRdb table, and some are missing; sequencing was by immunoSEQ multiplex PCR. The sample holds almost 250,000 clones, around 85% seen once. The study recruited people aged about 18 to 95 years across about two dozen US areas. Participants' reported clinical history set cohort assignment. Looked up from germline, CDR1 is MNHEY and CDR2 is SVGAGI. The CDR3 sequence is 15 residues long. J lost 6 bases, V lost 6 bases, and 7 bases had no gene match. V gene TRBV6-5 combines with J gene TRBJ1-6, with 8 bases aligning to TRBD1. The specimen sequenced was PBMCs or T cells enriched from blood (not recorded which). The receptor was derived from a woman aged 50 to 60 with acute COVID-19. The CDR3 nucleotides are TGTGCCAGCAGCATAGGACAGGGACCTAATTCACCCCTCCACTTT. The encoded protein is CASSIGQGPNSPLHF.